This T cell receptor (beta chain) was captured by sequencing in a study of blood T cell repertoires in COVID-19. In the study overall: Sources were T cells, B-cell-depleted T cells, or PBMCs; the material itself was cDNA or gDNA.

The germline V gene has CDR1 LNHDA and CDR2 SQIVND (reference sequence). V lost 5 bases to trimming and J lost 0 bases; unmatched junction nucleotides: 4. The CDR3 has 15 residues. Repertoires were generated with immunoSEQ multiplex PCR, while TCRdb's copy carries only in-frame clones and drops some. The sample includes fewer than 450,000 clones, 88% of them seen just once. The sequence was collected from a woman between 45 and 65 years old with COVID-19, enrolled during active disease. The rearrangement uses TRBV19 and TRBJ2-1; 7 nucleotides match TRBD1. Sequenced: peripheral blood. CDR3 nucleotides: TGTGCCAGTAGTCTGGGACAGACCTCCTACAATGAGCAGTTCTTC. The encoded protein is CASSLGQTSYNEQFF.